This T cell receptor beta chain stems from a study of cytomegalovirus exposure and HLA in healthy donors listed by TCRdb under 2017. Background on the whole study: In an earlier analysis of roughly 590 of the donors, 276 Gb of sequence data and about 110 million unique TCR beta sequences from some 170 million T cells were reported. About 280 gigabases of sequencing data and around 80 million unique TCR sequences made up an early release that covered some 640 HLA-typed donors. Among the approximately 430 genotyped donors, around 81% belonged to the genetic ancestry cluster associated with self-reported Caucasian donors. The study aimed to test whether cataloging public T cell receptors could reveal signatures of past pathogen exposure. Using immunosequencing, the study profiled T cell repertoires from about 650 subjects and related those repertoires to cytomegalovirus serostatus. Along with the approximately 620-subject first cohort, a separate validation cohort of over 90 different subjects was used. To predict cytomegalovirus infection status, the study combined high-throughput TCR immunosequencing, statistical association of individual TCRs with disease status, and machine learning. To study patterns of TCR occurrence, a later analysis re-analyzed previously published TCR beta repertoires from 700 or so donors and added high-resolution HLA genotyping. In the later analysis, no new phenotypic data were used to find candidate immune exposures; instead, reliance was placed on TCR beta sequences and their occurrence across donors. An earlier analysis of around 580 of the donors used high-throughput TCR beta sequencing to judge whether each TCR beta V gene segment behaved as functional or pseudogenic. Donor age, sex, ethnicity and CMV serostatus were compiled alongside the repertoire data. A later genetic analysis used genome-wide SNP genotypes for about 65% of the 666 donors, treating that subset as a discovery cohort. All discovery cohort repertoires had been generated using a single sequencing platform. Both class I and class II loci were covered by HLA typing, at four-digit resolution. Typing coverage differed by locus: A, B, C, DRB1 and DQB1 were typed in roughly 629-630 donors, DQA1 in 500 to 550, DPA1 in over 600, and DPB1 in 450 to 480. Five DR-DQ haplotypes were treated as single units for association and clustering because of strong linkage in the cohort. Among around 400 genotyped donors of the cohort, an average of approximately 240,000 unique TCR beta nucleotide sequences was sequenced per donor, of which approximately 19% were non-productive. What the authors observed across the whole study: In an earlier analysis of around 500 of the donors, most TCR beta V segments appeared in productive rearrangements about 87% or about 30% of the time, broadly matching IMGT annotations. Roughly uniform sequencing depth across donors was assumed in presence/absence analyses, although this assumption may not hold. Most TCR sequences were observed very rarely across donors, whereas some public TCRs were present in many individuals. In a later analysis, around 17,000 TCR beta sequences were associated with specific HLA alleles at a false discovery rate of 0.05. A cluster of highly shared sequence variants was judged likely to be a technical artifact of the sequencing pipeline. A later analysis found that most CMV-associated TCR beta chains appeared HLA-restricted, with HLA associations seemingly driven largely by CMV exposure. Three of the identified cytomegalovirus-associated TCR beta chains were confirmed in vitro to be specific for cytomegalovirus antigens. V-gene and J-gene trimming of TCR beta chains was associated with a missense DCLRE1C variant in a later genetic analysis, and the association was replicated in an independent cohort. For the cohort, immune exposure information was limited to CMV serostatus. According to a later genetic analysis, donors in an Asian-associated ancestry cluster had fewer N-insertions in productive TCRs than the approximately 650-donor mean. Compared with equally common non-associated chains, HLA-associated TCR beta chains in a later analysis were more clonally expanded and had lower generation probabilities. A total of fewer than 200 TCR beta chains were listed by the study as associated with cytomegalovirus. HLA typing was unavailable for some donors at each locus, so association tests used only the typed subset. It was suggested by the authors that the approach could potentially be generalized to other disease states and immunological phenotypes. In a later analysis, the rate of TCR association differed among HLA loci, with DRB1 alleles having the most associated TCRs and HLA-C alleles having the fewest. Some IMGT-functional V segments, including TRBV6-2 and TRBV6-3, could not be told apart with the 87-base-pair reads, so those segments were excluded. According to a later analysis, parvovirus B19, influenza, CMV and Epstein-Barr virus appeared linked to several top co-occurrence clusters. In both the original and validation cohorts, the classifier was reported to diagnose cytomegalovirus status with high specificity and sensitivity. When HLA alleles, especially DR and DQ, strongly co-occurred, attributing TCR associations to individual alleles was difficult. Because counts were too low, more than 15 rarely observed V segments, including chromosome 9 orphons, were left out of the earlier analysis of about 500 of the donors. Correlated functional status among segregating V segments might be attributable to linkage disequilibrium, but an unknown experimental factor could not be ruled out. A further reported finding was that TCR beta sequences accurately predicted the HLA-A and HLA-B alleles for most subjects in the first cohort. The cohort was sequenced for TCR beta chains only, and without alpha or paired-chain data the features that could be detected were limited.

To prepare the library, the immunoSEQ multiplex PCR assay was applied. A mixture of 60 forward primers for TCR Vbeta segments and 13 reverse primers for TCR Jbeta segments was used in the multiplex PCR. The CDR3 region of rearranged TCR beta genes was amplified from genomic DNA by a multiplex PCR assay. The amplified TCR beta libraries were sequenced on the Illumina HiSeq System as 87-base-pair reads. Concerning the study's data processing: A later analysis counted approximately 76 million unique TCR beta chains across the 690 or so repertoires, and some 11 million of these chains were shared by at least two donors. Raw reads were error-corrected and collapsed into unique sequences by a nearest-neighbor algorithm in which closely related sequences were merged to remove PCR and sequencing errors. CDR3 sequences were aligned to IMGT reference sequences to assign V, D and J gene segments. For a sequence to be retained, a match of at least six nucleotides to both a V gene segment and a J gene segment was required. Rearrangements were called productive when the CDR3 lacked stop codons and stayed in frame with V and J; all others were non-productive. CDR3 was defined by IMGT convention, running from the second conserved V-encoded cysteine to the conserved J-encoded phenylalanine. In an earlier analysis of around 570 of the donors, sequences lacking an unambiguous match to a single V gene segment were excluded. An earlier analysis of roughly 590 of the donors called V segments functional above 56.7% productive rearrangements and segregating when the between-donor standard deviation exceeded 5%. A statistical classification framework was built to diagnose cytomegalovirus status from the catalog of TCR beta chain sequences. A later analysis assigned V and J genes by comparing TCR nucleotide sequences with IMGT/GENE-DB human TR gene sequences. In a later analysis, CDR3 sequences and most-parsimonious VDJ recombination scenarios were assigned using the TCRdist pipeline. A later analysis defined each TCR beta chain by its CDR3 amino acid sequence plus V-gene family, and excluded reads lacking a unique V-gene family. A later analysis removed 550 to 650 highly shared, low-generation-probability nucleotide sequences to deal with suspected cross-contamination and a sequencing artifact. For each public chain, a later analysis derived a clonal expansion index from normalized ranks of inferred template counts within each repertoire. A later analysis computed generation probabilities with a VDJ recombination model fitted to out-of-frame rearrangements, and checked the results against IGoR. In a later analysis, TCR-TCR, TCR-HLA and TCR-CMV co-occurrence was scored with hypergeometric tests, and a repertoire-size bias correction was applied to TCR pairs. To estimate false discovery rates, a later analysis permuted the HLA or CMV assignments 20 times. In a later analysis, co-occurring TCRs were grouped with DBSCAN, and TCRdist sequence similarity was added when clustering was performed within HLA-allele-positive subsets. Repertoires with fewer than 30,000 or more than 120,000 public chains were left out of co-occurrence clustering, as were roughly five repertoires with anomalous nucleotide sharing. The clones in this table, taken by TCRdb from immuneACCESS, are in-frame only. Not every clone is retained; where verified, under half of the shortfall comes from an unresolved V gene, and the cause of the rest is unknown. V and J calls and clone size are given by that table; D and trimming were obtained from the DNA. This sample has about 170,000 clones in its table, and 70% to 90% of those were observed once. The top ten clones comprise 2% to 2.5% of the sample.

CDR3 length: 13 amino acids, cysteine to phenylalanine. The kept DNA is CDR3 alone, 39 bases in frame from the first base. V is shortened by 2 bases, J by 7 bases, and the region joining them spans 14 bases. For CDR1 and CDR2, the germline V gene lists SQVTM and ANQGSEA. The cohort comprised some 730 healthy bone marrow donors. Cohort members were all nominally healthy when sampled, although unrecorded immune exposures were likely present. The donor tested CMV seronegative, placing the donor among the 350 or so seronegative members of the cohort. Every donor gave a peripheral blood sample, and the peripheral blood mononuclear cells from that sample were used for TCR beta sequencing. The Qiagen DNeasy Blood Extraction Kit was used to extract genomic DNA from the blood cell samples. Concerning this clone itself: The clone's antigen remains unknown. One base away there is no much larger clone; base qualities are not given.

The clonotype originates from a male donor in good health and CMV-seronegative. Material: PBMCs. This chain joins TRBV29-1 to TRBJ2-5; the D gene identity is not certain. The DNA sequence is given as TGCAGCGTTGAACCGGAAAGACTCGGGACCCAGTACTTC. Protein translation: CSVEPERLGTQYF.